What follows describes a single TCR beta chain. This record belongs to a study of blood T cell repertoires in COVID-19. The wider study: Italy, Spain and the United States were the sources of the convalescent and acute COVID-19 samples.

The protocol was immunoSEQ multiplex PCR, while the TCRdb copy is restricted to in-frame clones and leaves out a portion. The table lists 250,000 to 300,000 clones, around 84% of them singletons. This CDR3 comprises 16 residues. Looked up from germline, CDR1 is LNHDA and CDR2 is SQIVND (reference sequence). V gave up 3 bases and J gave up 7 bases; unmatched junction bases: 11. The V call is TRBV19, the J call TRBJ2-1; 8 nucleotides agree with TRBD1. Sequenced input: PBMCs or T cells enriched from blood (not recorded which). The TCR comes from a man aged 25-40 years with acute COVID-19. The CDR3 nucleotides are TGTGCCAGTAGTATGGGACTTGGACAGGGTAGTAATGAGCAGTTCTTC. This gives the protein CASSMGLGQGSNEQFF. Drawing the rest from reference TRBV19 and TRBJ2-1, the complete variable domain is DGGITQSPKYLFRKEGQNVTLSCEQNLNHDAMYWYRQDPGQGLRLIYYSQIVNDFQKGDIAEGYSVSREKKESFPLTVTSAQKNPTAFYLCASSMGLGQGSNEQFFGPGTRLTVL.